Listed below are T cell receptor beta chains from one sample, sequenced in a study of graft-versus-host responses after intestinal transplantation. These receptors have no known antigen. This table comes from immunoSEQ multiplex PCR, and its TCRdb copy is limited to in-frame clones, with some not included. There are about 100,000 clones in the sample; roughly 87% occur only once, and 0.9% lies in the top ten. This specimen consisted of unstimulated CD4+ T cells sorted from spleen or lymph node cells, obtained before intestinal transplant. The receptors derive from a human donor who received an intestinal transplant. Both conserved end residues are part of each CDR3. The D gene is left open where the match is weak. Clone size is stated in some rows and not others, as once, few, many or a class when expanded.

clone size,J gene,D gene,V gene,CDR3 protein,CDR3 DNA
.,TRBJ2-7,TRBD1,TRBV4-1,CASSQRTGGDYEQYF,TGCGCCAGCAGCCAACGGACAGGGGGCGACTACGAGCAGTACTTC
few,TRBJ1-3,.,TRBV5-1,CASSLAGNTIYF,TGCGCCAGCAGCTTGGCTGGAAACACCATATATTTT
.,TRBJ2-5,.,TRBV4-1,CASSPLVGETQYF,TGCGCCAGCAGCCCCTTGGTGGGAGAGACCCAGTACTTC
few,TRBJ2-5,.,TRBV5-6,CASSLLQARETQYF,TGTGCCAGCAGCTTGCTACAGGCGCGGGAGACCCAGTACTTC
.,TRBJ1-1,TRBD1,TRBV23-1,CASSETGGLTEAFF,TGCGCCAGCAGCGAGACAGGGGGCCTGACTGAAGCTTTCTTT
once,TRBJ1-5,.,TRBV28,CASRVKLKSNQPQHF,TGTGCCAGCAGGGTAAAGCTGAAGAGCAATCAGCCCCAGCATTTT
.,TRBJ1-3,TRBD1,TRBV27,CASSKGTAGNTIYF,TGTGCCAGCAGCAAAGGGACAGCTGGAAACACCATATATTTT
.,TRBJ2-4,TRBD2,TRBV6-1,CASRVAGVAKNIQYF,TGTGCCAGCAGAGTGGCGGGAGTAGCCAAAAACATTCAGTACTTC
.,TRBJ1-4,.,TRBV29-1,CSALRGSEKLFF,TGCAGCGCCCTCAGGGGATCTGAAAAACTGTTTTTT
.,TRBJ2-7,.,TRBV11-2,CASSLGHAYEQYF,TGTGCCAGCAGCTTAGGGCACGCCTACGAGCAGTACTTC
.,TRBJ1-1,.,TRBV4-1,CASSQGLGERTEAFF,TGCGCCAGCAGCCAAGGGCTAGGGGAACGGACTGAAGCTTTCTTT
.,TRBJ1-2,TRBD1,TRBV6-1,CASSQGAAFYGYTF,TGTGCCAGCAGTCAGGGGGCTGCGTTCTATGGCTACACCTTC
.,TRBJ2-2,.,TRBV28,CASIGLRELFF,TGTGCCAGCATTGGTTTGCGGGAGCTGTTTTTT
.,TRBJ2-3,.,TRBV6-5,CASSPLGISTDTQYF,TGTGCCAGCAGTCCCCTGGGGATCAGCACAGATACGCAGTATTTT